A selection of T cell receptor beta chains follows, all from one sample in a study of yellow fever vaccine responses in identical twins. TCRdb analysed the RT-PCR reads with MiXCR anew, one entry per CDR3 protein. The sample records 3,000 to 4,500 distinct CDR3 sequences, 80% to 90% being singletons. This specimen was T cells from blood (PBMCs), unsorted or a sorted subset (not recorded which), taken before or after yellow fever vaccination (not recorded which). The receptors were gathered from a woman under 30 who received the yellow fever vaccine. Each CDR3 is given with its conserved first and last residue. Each record gives: J gene, V gene, D gene, clone size, CDR3 DNA, CDR3 protein. D genes are given only for firm matches. Size is omitted from some rows. Given values are once, few, many or a class for expanded clones.

j_call: TRBJ1-5; v_call: TRBV7-6; d_call: NA; clone_size: few; cdr3_nt: TGTGCCAGCAGCTTAAATGAGGATCAGCCCCAGCATTTT; cdr3_aa: CASSLNEDQPQHF
j_call: TRBJ2-1; v_call: TRBV12-3/TRBV12-4; d_call: NA; clone_size: NA; cdr3_nt: TGTGCCAGCAGTTTCACACGCAATGAGCAGTTCTTC; cdr3_aa: CASSFTRNEQFF
j_call: TRBJ1-2; v_call: TRBV7-3; d_call: NA; clone_size: NA; cdr3_nt: TGTGCCAGCAGCCCGCGAGTGGGCCATGGCTACACCTTC; cdr3_aa: CASSPRVGHGYTF
j_call: TRBJ1-5; v_call: TRBV23-1; d_call: NA; clone_size: NA; cdr3_nt: TGCTCCCCGGTGTCTCAGCCCCAGCATTTT; cdr3_aa: CSPVSQPQHF
j_call: TRBJ2-1; v_call: TRBV4-1; d_call: NA; clone_size: NA; cdr3_nt: TGCGCCAGCAGCCAAGAGCCCCCTAGTGGTGAGCAGTTCTTC; cdr3_aa: CASSQEPPSGEQFF
j_call: TRBJ2-5; v_call: TRBV12-3/TRBV12-4; d_call: NA; clone_size: NA; cdr3_nt: TGTGCCAGCAGTCCTCGGTGGGGCGCAGAGACCCAGTACTTC; cdr3_aa: CASSPRWGAETQYF
j_call: TRBJ2-3; v_call: TRBV5-6; d_call: TRBD2; clone_size: NA; cdr3_nt: TGTGCCAGCAGCCTGGGACTAACGGGATCTCGAGATACGCAGTATTTT; cdr3_aa: CASSLGLTGSRDTQYF
j_call: TRBJ2-1; v_call: TRBV5-1; d_call: TRBD1; clone_size: NA; cdr3_nt: TGCGCCAGCATGCAGGGGGTGGTCAATGAGCAGTTCTTC; cdr3_aa: CASMQGVVNEQFF
j_call: TRBJ2-2; v_call: TRBV7-9; d_call: TRBD1; clone_size: NA; cdr3_nt: TGTGCCAGCAGTTCCGGGACAGTCGACACCGGGGAGCTGTTTTTT; cdr3_aa: CASSSGTVDTGELFF
j_call: TRBJ1-1; v_call: TRBV11-3; d_call: TRBD1; clone_size: NA; cdr3_nt: TGTGCCAGCAGCACAAAGCCCGGGACAGGGAGGACTGAAGCTTTCTTT; cdr3_aa: CASSTKPGTGRTEAFF
j_call: TRBJ2-1; v_call: TRBV4-1; d_call: TRBD2; clone_size: NA; cdr3_nt: TGCGCCAGCAGCGATGGAGCGGGAGGGTATTCCTACAATGAGCAGTTCTTC; cdr3_aa: CASSDGAGGYSYNEQFF
j_call: TRBJ2-7; v_call: TRBV12-3/TRBV12-4; d_call: TRBD1; clone_size: once; cdr3_nt: TGTGCCAGCGCGACAGGGTCCTACGAGCAGTACTTC; cdr3_aa: CASATGSYEQYF
j_call: TRBJ2-5; v_call: TRBV4-2; d_call: TRBD1; clone_size: NA; cdr3_nt: TGTGCCAGCAGCCATGGGGGGGACAGGGGTCAAGAGACCCAGTACTTC; cdr3_aa: CASSHGGDRGQETQYF
j_call: TRBJ2-1; v_call: TRBV5-5; d_call: NA; clone_size: few; cdr3_nt: TGTGCCAGCAGCTTGGGGGGTCAGTTCTTC; cdr3_aa: CASSLGGQFF
j_call: TRBJ1-5; v_call: TRBV29-1; d_call: NA; clone_size: few; cdr3_nt: TGCAGCGTTCAGGATGGGGGCAATCAGCCCCAGCATTTT; cdr3_aa: CSVQDGGNQPQHF
j_call: TRBJ2-1; v_call: TRBV27; d_call: NA; clone_size: NA; cdr3_nt: TGTGCCAGCCCCAGGTACATCTCCTACAATGAGCAGTTCTTC; cdr3_aa: CASPRYISYNEQFF
j_call: TRBJ1-5; v_call: TRBV19; d_call: TRBD1; clone_size: NA; cdr3_nt: TGTGCCAGTAGTACGGGACAGCGTCTTAGCAATCAGCCCCAGCATTTT; cdr3_aa: CASSTGQRLSNQPQHF
j_call: TRBJ1-2; v_call: TRBV7-6; d_call: NA; clone_size: few; cdr3_nt: TGTGCCAGCAGCTTAAGCGGTCCCTATGGCTACACCTTC; cdr3_aa: CASSLSGPYGYTF
j_call: TRBJ2-1; v_call: TRBV11-3; d_call: NA; clone_size: NA; cdr3_nt: TGTGCCAGCAGCTTAGGTAGGCCCGCTGAGCAGTTCTTC; cdr3_aa: CASSLGRPAEQFF
j_call: TRBJ1-1; v_call: TRBV27; d_call: NA; clone_size: NA; cdr3_nt: TGTGCCAGCAGTTTACATTCAATGAACACTGAAGCTTTCTTT; cdr3_aa: CASSLHSMNTEAFF
j_call: TRBJ2-7; v_call: TRBV19; d_call: NA; clone_size: NA; cdr3_nt: TGTGCCAGTAGACGGGACTTAAGGACCTACGAGCAGTACTTC; cdr3_aa: CASRRDLRTYEQYF
j_call: TRBJ2-1; v_call: TRBV7-6; d_call: NA; clone_size: NA; cdr3_nt: TGTGCTAGCAGCCCCCTAGCGCGGGGAGGAAATGAGCAGTTCTTC; cdr3_aa: CASSPLARGGNEQFF
j_call: TRBJ2-1; v_call: TRBV11-1; d_call: NA; clone_size: NA; cdr3_nt: TGTGCCAGCAGCTTACTCGAGAGCTCCTACAATGAGCAGTTCTTC; cdr3_aa: CASSLLESSYNEQFF
j_call: TRBJ2-1; v_call: TRBV11-3; d_call: NA; clone_size: NA; cdr3_nt: TGTGCCAGCAGCCGGGGAATTCCCATCTACAATGAGCAGTTCTTC; cdr3_aa: CASSRGIPIYNEQFF
j_call: TRBJ2-7; v_call: TRBV3-1; d_call: NA; clone_size: NA; cdr3_nt: TGTGCCAGCACCCGGGAGGGGGCCTTCGAGCAGTACTTC; cdr3_aa: CASTREGAFEQYF
j_call: TRBJ2-1; v_call: TRBV7-7; d_call: TRBD2; clone_size: NA; cdr3_nt: TGTGCTAGCAGCTCCGGACTAGCGGGTTCCAATGAGCAGTTCTTC; cdr3_aa: CASSSGLAGSNEQFF